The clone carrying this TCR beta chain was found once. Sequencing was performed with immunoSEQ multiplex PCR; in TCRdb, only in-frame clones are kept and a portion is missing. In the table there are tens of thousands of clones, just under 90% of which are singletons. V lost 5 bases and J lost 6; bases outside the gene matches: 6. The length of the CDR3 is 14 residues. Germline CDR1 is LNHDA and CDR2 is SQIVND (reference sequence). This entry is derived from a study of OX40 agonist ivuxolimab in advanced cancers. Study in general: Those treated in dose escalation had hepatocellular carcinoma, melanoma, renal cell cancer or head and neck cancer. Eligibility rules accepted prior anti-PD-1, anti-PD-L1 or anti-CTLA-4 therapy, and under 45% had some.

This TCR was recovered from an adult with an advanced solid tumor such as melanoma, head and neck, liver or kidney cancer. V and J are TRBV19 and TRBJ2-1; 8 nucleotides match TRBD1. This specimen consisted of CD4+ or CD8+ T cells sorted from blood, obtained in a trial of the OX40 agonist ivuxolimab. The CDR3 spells CASSLRTGRNEQFF. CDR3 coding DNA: TGTGCCAGTAGTCTCCGGACAGGGCGCAATGAGCAGTTCTTC.